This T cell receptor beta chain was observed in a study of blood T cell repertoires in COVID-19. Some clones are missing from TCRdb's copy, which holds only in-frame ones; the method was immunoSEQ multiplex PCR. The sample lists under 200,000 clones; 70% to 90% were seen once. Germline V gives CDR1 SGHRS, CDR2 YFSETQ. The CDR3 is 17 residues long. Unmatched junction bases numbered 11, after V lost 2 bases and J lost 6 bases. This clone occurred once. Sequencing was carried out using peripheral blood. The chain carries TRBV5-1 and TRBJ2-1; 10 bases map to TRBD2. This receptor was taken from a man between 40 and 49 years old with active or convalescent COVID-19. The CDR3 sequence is CASSFGPSGGAGNEQFF. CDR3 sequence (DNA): TGCGCCAGCAGCTTCGGCCCTAGCGGGGGCGCAGGCAATGAGCAGTTCTTC.